This section outlines one TCR beta chain sequence together with its context. V lost 1 base, J lost 4 bases, and 4 bases stayed unmatched. Per germline, CDR1 SEHNR and CDR2 FQNEAQ (reference sequence). The CDR3 length is 15 residues. The data were taken from a study of cytomegalovirus exposure and HLA in healthy donors. PCR used 60 Vbeta primers and 13 Jbeta primers. Clones were sequenced by immunoSEQ multiplex PCR, and TCRdb holds only the in-frame ones, with some missing. The table has some 150,000 clones, roughly 74% seen once. This clonotype originated in a man aged 40-55 years in good health and CMV-seronegative. Material: PBMCs. This chain joins TRBV7-9 and TRBJ2-3; 8 bases are a match to TRBD1. CDR3 region: CASSLGSGGADTQYF. The DNA of the CDR3 is TGTGCCAGCAGCTTAGGATCAGGGGGCGCAGATACGCAGTATTTT.